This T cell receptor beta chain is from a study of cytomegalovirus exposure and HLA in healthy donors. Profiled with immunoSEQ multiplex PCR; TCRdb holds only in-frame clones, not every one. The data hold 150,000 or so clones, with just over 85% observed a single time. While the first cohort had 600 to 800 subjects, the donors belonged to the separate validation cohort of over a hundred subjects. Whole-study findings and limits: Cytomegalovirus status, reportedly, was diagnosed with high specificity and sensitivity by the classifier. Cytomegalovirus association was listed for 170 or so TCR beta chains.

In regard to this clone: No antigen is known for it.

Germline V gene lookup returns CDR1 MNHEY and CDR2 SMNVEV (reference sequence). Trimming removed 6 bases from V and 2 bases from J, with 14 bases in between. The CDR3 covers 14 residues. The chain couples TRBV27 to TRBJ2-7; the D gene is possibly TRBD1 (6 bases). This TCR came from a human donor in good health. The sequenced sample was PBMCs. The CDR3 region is CASRPLGQTYEQYF. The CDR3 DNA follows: TGTGCCAGCAGACCACTCGGACAGACCTACGAGCAGTACTTC.